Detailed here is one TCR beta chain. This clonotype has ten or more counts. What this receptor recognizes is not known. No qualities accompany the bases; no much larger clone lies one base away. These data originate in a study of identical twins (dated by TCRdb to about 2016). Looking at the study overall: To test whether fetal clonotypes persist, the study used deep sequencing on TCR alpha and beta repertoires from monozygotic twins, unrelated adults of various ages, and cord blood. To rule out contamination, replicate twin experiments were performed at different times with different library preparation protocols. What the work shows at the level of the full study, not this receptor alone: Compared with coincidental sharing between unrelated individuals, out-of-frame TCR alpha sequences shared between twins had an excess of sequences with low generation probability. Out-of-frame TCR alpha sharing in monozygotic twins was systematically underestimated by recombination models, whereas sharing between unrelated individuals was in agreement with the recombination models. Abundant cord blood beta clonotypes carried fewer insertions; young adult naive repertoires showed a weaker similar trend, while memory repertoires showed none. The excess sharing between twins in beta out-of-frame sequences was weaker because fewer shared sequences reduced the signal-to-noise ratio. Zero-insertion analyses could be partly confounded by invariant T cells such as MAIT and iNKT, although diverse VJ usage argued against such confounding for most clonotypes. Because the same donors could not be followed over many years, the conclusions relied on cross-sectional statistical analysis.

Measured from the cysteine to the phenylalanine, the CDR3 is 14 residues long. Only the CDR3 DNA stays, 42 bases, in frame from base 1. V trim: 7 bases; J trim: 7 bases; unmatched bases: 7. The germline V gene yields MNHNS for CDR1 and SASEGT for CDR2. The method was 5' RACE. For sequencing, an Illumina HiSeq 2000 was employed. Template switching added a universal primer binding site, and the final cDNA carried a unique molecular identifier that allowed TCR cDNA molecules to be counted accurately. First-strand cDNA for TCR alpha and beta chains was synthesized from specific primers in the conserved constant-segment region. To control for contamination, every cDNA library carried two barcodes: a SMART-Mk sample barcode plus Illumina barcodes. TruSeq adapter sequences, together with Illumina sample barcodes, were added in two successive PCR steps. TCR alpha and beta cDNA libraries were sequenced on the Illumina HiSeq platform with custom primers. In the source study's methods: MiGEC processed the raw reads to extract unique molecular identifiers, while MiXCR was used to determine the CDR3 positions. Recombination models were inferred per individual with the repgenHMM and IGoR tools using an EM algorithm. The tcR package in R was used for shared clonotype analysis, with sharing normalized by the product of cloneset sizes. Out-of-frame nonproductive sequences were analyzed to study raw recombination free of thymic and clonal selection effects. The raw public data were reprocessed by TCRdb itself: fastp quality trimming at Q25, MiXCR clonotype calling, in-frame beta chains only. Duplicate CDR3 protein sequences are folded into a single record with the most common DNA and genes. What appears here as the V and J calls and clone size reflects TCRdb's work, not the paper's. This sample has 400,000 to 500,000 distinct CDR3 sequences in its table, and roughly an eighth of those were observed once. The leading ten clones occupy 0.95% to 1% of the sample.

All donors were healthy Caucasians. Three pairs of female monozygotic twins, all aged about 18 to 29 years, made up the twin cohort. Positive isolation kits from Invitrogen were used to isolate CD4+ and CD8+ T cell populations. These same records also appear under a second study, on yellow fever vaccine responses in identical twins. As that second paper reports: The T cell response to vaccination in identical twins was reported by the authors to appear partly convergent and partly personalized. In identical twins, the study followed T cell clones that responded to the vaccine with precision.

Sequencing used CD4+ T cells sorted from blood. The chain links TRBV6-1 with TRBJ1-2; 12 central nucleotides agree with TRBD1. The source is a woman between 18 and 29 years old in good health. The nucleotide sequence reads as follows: TGTGCCAGCATCGGGGGGACAGGGGGCCTTGGCTACACCTTC. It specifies CASIGGTGGLGYTF.